Sequencing of this T cell receptor beta chain was carried out in a study of CD8 T cells in Susac syndrome. V lost 6 bases, J lost 6 bases, and 7 bases stayed unmatched. The CDR3 has 14 residues. Germline CDR1 MNHEY, CDR2 SVGEGT. Random hexamers served to reverse transcribe roughly 0.45 to 1 ug RNA. Each CDR3 protein is one row after TCRdb ran MiXCR on the immunoSEQ multiplex PCR reads. The sample contains about 110,000 distinct CDR3 sequences, 95% to 98% of which appear only once. The clonotype originates from a human donor in good health. The chain uses TRBV6-2 or TRBV6-3 and TRBJ1-5; 8 nucleotides agree with TRBD1. Input material: CD4+ T cells from PBMCs. The CDR3 spells CASRRQGTTQPQHF. The CDR3 coding sequence is TGTGCCAGCAGGCGACAGGGGACTACTCAGCCCCAGCATTTT.